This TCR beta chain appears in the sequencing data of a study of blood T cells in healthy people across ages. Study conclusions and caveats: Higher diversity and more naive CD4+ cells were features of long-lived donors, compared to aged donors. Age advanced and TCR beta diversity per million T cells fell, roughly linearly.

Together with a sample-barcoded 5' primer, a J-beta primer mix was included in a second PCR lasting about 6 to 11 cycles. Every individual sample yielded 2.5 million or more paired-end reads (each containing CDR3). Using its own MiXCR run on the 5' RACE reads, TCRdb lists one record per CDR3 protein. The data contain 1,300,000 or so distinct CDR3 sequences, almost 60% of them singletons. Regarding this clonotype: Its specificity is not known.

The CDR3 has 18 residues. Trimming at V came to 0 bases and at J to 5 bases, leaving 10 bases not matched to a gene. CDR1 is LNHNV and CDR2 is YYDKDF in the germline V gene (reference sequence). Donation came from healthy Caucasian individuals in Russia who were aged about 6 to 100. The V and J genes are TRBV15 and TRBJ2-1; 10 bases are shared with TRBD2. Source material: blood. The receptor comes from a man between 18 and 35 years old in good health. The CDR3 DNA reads TGTGCCACCAGCAGAGATACTAGCGGGGCCCTTACAAACAATGAGCAGTTCTTC. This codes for CATSRDTSGALTNNEQFF.